One and the same sample provided the 11 T cell receptor beta chains below, sequenced in a study of T cells in Graves' hyperthyroidism and ophthalmopathy. Researchers amplified the TCR beta CDR3 regions from RNA transcripts. The HTBI primer set was used in a first-round RT-PCR of the TCR CDR3. TCRdb reprocessed the multiplex PCR reads via MiXCR and lists one record per CDR3 protein. The table shows roughly 500,000 distinct CDR3 sequences, with roughly 46% occurring only once. The sequenced sample consisted of peripheral blood or thyroid tissue (not recorded which). The receptor source for this set is an adult woman with Graves' disease, either hyperthyroidism or ophthalmopathy (not recorded which).

This clonotype appeared a few times. The J gene is TRBJ1-1, the V gene TRBV7-6, with TRBD1 matching over 7 bases. V was pared by 5 bases and J by 0 bases, with 6 bases of the junction left unmatched. The CDR3 runs 15 residues. In germline, CDR1 is SGHVS, CDR2 FNYEAQ. DNA for the CDR3: TGTGCCAGCAGCCCATCACAGGGGCTGAACACTGAAGCTTTCTTT. As protein: CASSPSQGLNTEAFF.

In its sample, this clonotype was seen many times. V gene TRBV15 combines with J gene TRBJ2-5, with D possibly being TRBD1 (6 bases). The CDR3 loop spans 13 amino acids. Germline assignment: CDR1 LNHNV and CDR2 YYDKDF (reference sequence). V lost 3 bases and J lost 5, with 10 bases in between. The CDR3 DNA sequence: TGTGCCACCAGCAGGGGGGCACGGGAGACCCAGTACTTC. As protein: CATSRGARETQYF.

Many counts were recorded for this clonotype. The chain recombines TRBV7-2 with TRBJ1-3; D is perhaps TRBD1 (6 bases). Germline loops: CDR1 SGHTA, CDR2 FQGNSA. Trimming removed 4 bases from V and 4 bases from J, with 14 bases in between. The CDR3 totals 15 residues. The CDR3 loop is CASSSLQGPGNTIYF. Written as DNA, the CDR3 is TGTGCCAGCAGCTCGCTACAGGGACCGGGAAACACCATATATTTT.

Points on this clonotype: Since a much larger clone is just one base distant, this may be a read error. This chain joins TRBV10-3 and TRBJ2-7, with 8 bases fitting TRBD2. There are 15 residues in the CDR3. CDR1 and CDR2 (germline): ENHRY, SYGVKD. The CDR3 loop is CAITPAGGGLYEQHF. For the CDR3, the DNA is TGTGCCATCACCCCGGCCGGGGGGGGGCTATACGAGCAGCACTTC.

This clonotype has a count of ten or more. Here the CDR3 reads CASSLKLLTQYF. The CDR3 coding sequence is TGTGCCAGCAGCTTAAAATTGTTAACCCAGTACTTC. The chain couples TRBV7-8 to TRBJ2-5; no firm D call. CDR3 size: 12 residues. Germline V gene sequence: CDR1 SGHVS, CDR2 FQNEAQ. V lost 2 bases to trimming and J lost 8 bases, with 9 bases between them.

The genes are TRBV10-3 and TRBJ1-2; 7 nucleotides agree with TRBD1. After removal of 9 bases from V and 3 bases from J, the junction contained 10 bases not matched to a gene. This CDR3 is built from 14 residues. CDR1 is ENHRY and CDR2 is SYGVKD in the germline V gene. CDR3 sequence: CAIANRGADYGYTF. As DNA, the CDR3 is TGTGCCATTGCCAACAGGGGAGCAGACTATGGCTACACCTTC.

As concerns this clonotype: Possible read error: a much larger clone is one base away. V gene TRBV7-8 combines with J gene TRBJ2-2; 9 nucleotides match TRBD1. The germline V gene has CDR1 SGHVS and CDR2 FQNEAQ. V lost 5 bases and J lost 4; bases outside the gene matches: 5. This CDR3 has 15 residues. CDR3 DNA sequence: TGTGCCAGCAGCCACGGGACAGGGAGCACCGGGGAGCTGTTTTTT. Residues: CASSHGTGSTGELFF.

In regard to this clonotype: A much larger clone differs by one base, so this may be a read error. V gene TRBV4-2 combines with J gene TRBJ1-4; D uncertain. The CDR3 is 16 amino acids. Trimming removed 4 bases from V and 7 bases from J, with 19 bases in between. Germline assignment: CDR1 LGHNA and CDR2 YNFKEQ. The CDR3 protein is CASSLGTGRNTEKLFF. The CDR3 nucleotides are TGTGCCAGCAGCCTTGGAACCGGCAGGAATACTGAAAAACTGTTTTTT.

This clonotype came up a few times. At one end, the junction sequence differs from germline, possibly due to a read error. The chain employs TRBV7-2 and TRBJ2-7; 13 bases match TRBD2. CDR3 length equals 16 residues. CDR1 is SGHTA, CDR2 FQGNSA, per germline. The CDR3 sequence is CASSFTSGRGGYEQHF. CDR3 nucleotide sequence: TGTGCCAGCAGCTTTACTAGCGGGAGGGGGGGCTACGAGCAGCACTTC.

This chain's CDR3 is CATSARPQANYGYTF. The CDR3 bases are TGTGCCACCAGTGCTAGACCGCAAGCTAACTATGGCTACACCTTC. The rearrangement uses TRBV24-1 and TRBJ1-2; unclear D gene. CDR3 length: 15 amino acids. Trimming pared 5 bases from V and 0 bases from J, leaving 12 bases between. The V gene's germline CDR1 is KGHDR and CDR2 SFDVKD.

This clonotype was found many times. The V call is TRBV6-5, the J call TRBJ1-4; a weak D match, TRBD1 (5 bases). V was trimmed by 6 bases and J by 6 bases, leaving 14 bases between them. The germline V gene encodes CDR1 MNHEY and CDR2 SVGAGI. This CDR3 has 14 residues. In DNA, the CDR3 is TGTGCCAGCAGAAGGATGGGGCCGGATGAAAAACTGTTTTTT. This gives the protein CASRRMGPDEKLFF.